Described below is a single T cell receptor (beta chain) sequence and its context. Sequencing of TCR beta covered CD8+ and CD4+ T cells obtained from blood. The multiple sclerosis control group comprised treatment-naive patients with stable or active relapsing-remitting disease. The authors negatively isolated CD8+ and CD4+ T cells and FACS-enriched TEMRA cells. This record belongs to a study of CD8 T cells in Susac syndrome. The RNA, roughly 0.5 to 1 ug, was put through reverse transcription using random hexamers. It was immunoSEQ multiplex PCR that amplified TCR beta CDR3 across 54 Vbeta and 13 Jbeta. TCRdb reprocessed the immunoSEQ multiplex PCR reads with MiXCR, giving one entry per CDR3 protein. This sample has about 140,000 distinct CDR3 sequences, with approximately 95% found just once. The V end lost 3 bases, the J end lost 2 bases, and 8 bases lay between the germline ends. This CDR3 comprises 13 residues.

The chain employs TRBV12-3 or TRBV12-4 and TRBJ2-7; D not resolved. The sequence derives from a human donor with multiple sclerosis. The sequencing input was CD4+ T cells from PBMCs. CDR3 nucleotide sequence: TGTGCCAGCAGTTTGACAAATACCTACGAGCAGTACTTC. Its translation is CASSLTNTYEQYF.